The rows below give T cell receptor beta chains drawn from one sample of a study of cytomegalovirus exposure and HLA in healthy donors. The data were produced by immunoSEQ multiplex PCR, yet TCRdb's version contains in-frame clones alone and is incomplete. The sample records 90,000 to 110,000 clones, approximately 90% being singletons. The sequenced material came from PBMCs. Every receptor here comes from a woman under 30 in good health and CMV-seropositive. Each CDR3 is given with its conserved first and last residue. Each record gives: J gene, V gene, D gene, clone size, CDR3 DNA, CDR3 protein. D genes are given only for firm matches. Clone size is stated in some rows and not others, as once, few, many or a class when expanded.

>TRBJ2-7|TRBV10-3|TRBD2|NA
TGTGCCGCAAGCCAAGCGGGAGCCTACGAGCAGTACTTC
CAASQAGAYEQYF
>TRBJ1-5|TRBV30|NA|NA
TGTGCCTGGACCCCGGGAGGGGGCAATCAGCCCCAGCATTTT
CAWTPGGGNQPQHF
>TRBJ1-4|TRBV10-3|TRBD1|once
TGTGCCACCGCGGGGAGGACAGGGGGCGCACCTAATGAAAAACTGTTTTTT
CATAGRTGGAPNEKLFF
>TRBJ2-7|TRBV5-1|NA|NA
TGCGCCAGCAGCTTGACAGGGAAATTCTACGAGCAGTACTTC
CASSLTGKFYEQYF
>TRBJ2-7|TRBV6-5|TRBD1|NA
TGTGCCAGCAGTTACCGATCGGGACAGATCTCCTACGAGCAGTACTTC
CASSYRSGQISYEQYF
>TRBJ2-3|TRBV9|TRBD2|NA
TGTGCCAGCAGCGTCGGACTAGCGGGGAGGACAGATACGCAGTATTTT
CASSVGLAGRTDTQYF
>TRBJ1-2|TRBV11-2|NA|NA
TGTGCCAGCAGCTTGCCTAGTGTTGGGTATGGCTACACCTTC
CASSLPSVGYGYTF
>TRBJ2-7|TRBV10-1|NA|once
TGCGCCAGCAGTGAGTCGGGGGCGCGAGAGTACGAGCAGTACTTC
CASSESGAREYEQYF
>TRBJ2-2|TRBV9|NA|NA
TGTGCCAGCAGCGTAGTTGCGGGAAGGAGCACCGGGGAGCTGTTTTTT
CASSVVAGRSTGELFF
>TRBJ2-1|TRBV2|NA|NA
TGTGCCAGCACCAAGGAGGCAGATCGGGGTGAGCAGTTCTTC
CASTKEADRGEQFF
>TRBJ1-6|TRBV2|TRBD1|NA
TGTGCCAGCAGTGGACAGGGGGCAAATTCACCCCTCCACTTT
CASSGQGANSPLHF
>TRBJ1-1|TRBV5-1|NA|NA
TGCGCCAGCAGCTTGACAGGCTCTGAAGCTTTCTTT
CASSLTGSEAFF
>TRBJ2-7|TRBV7-9|NA|NA
TGTGCCAGCAGCTTAGCGGGGCCCCGGGAGCAGTACTTC
CASSLAGPREQYF
>TRBJ2-1|TRBV11-2|TRBD2|NA
TGTGCCAGCAGCCCTAACCCCAGCGGGGATGAGCAGTTCTTC
CASSPNPSGDEQFF
>TRBJ2-5|TRBV18|NA|NA
TGTGCCAGCTCACTAACAGCTTACCAAGAGACCCAGTACTTC
CASSLTAYQETQYF
>TRBJ2-7|TRBV2|NA|NA
TGTGCCAGCATCCCGGGACTGGGTTACGAGCAGTACTTC
CASIPGLGYEQYF
>TRBJ2-1|TRBV27|TRBD1|NA
TGTGCCAGCAGTTCCAACCCTCAGGACAGGGTGAGGCACAATGAGCAGTTCTTC
CASSSNPQDRVRHNEQFF
>TRBJ2-3|TRBV5-4|TRBD2|NA
TGTGCCAGCAGCTTGGGTCGGGGGGGCGCAGATACGCAGTATTTT
CASSLGRGGADTQYF
>TRBJ2-2|TRBV9|NA|NA
TGTGCCAGCAGCGTAGCTCCCCTCTTCGGGGAGCTGTTTTTT
CASSVAPLFGELFF
>TRBJ2-3|TRBV29-1|TRBD2|NA
TGCAGCGTTGATCGACTAGCGGGAGGCCACACAGATACGCAGTATTTT
CSVDRLAGGHTDTQYF
>TRBJ1-4|TRBV10-2|NA|NA
TGCGCCAGCAGTGACCCACCGACTGGTGAAAAACTGTTTTTT
CASSDPPTGEKLFF
>TRBJ2-3|TRBV4-2|NA|once
TGTGCCAGCAGCCAAACAGACAGGAGCACAGATACGCAGTATTTT
CASSQTDRSTDTQYF
>TRBJ2-7|TRBV29-1|TRBD2|NA
TGCAGCGTTAGAGCAACGGGACTAGCGGACGGCGAGCAGTACTTC
CSVRATGLADGEQYF